This TCR beta chain comes out of a study of blood T cell repertoires in COVID-19. Germline loops: CDR1 MGHRA, CDR2 YSYEKL. This CDR3 has 18 residues. J gave up 4 bases and V 1 base, and 8 bases lay outside the gene matches. Original methodology: Estimation of nucleated cell counts relied on the amplification of reference gene primers. Method: immunoSEQ multiplex PCR; TCRdb's copy keeps in-frame clones and lacks some. That table furnishes V, J and clone size, whereas the DNA furnished D and trimming. The table has about 150,000 clones, about 92% seen once. This clonotype was obtained from a human donor in a cohort sampled during active COVID-19. The chain uses TRBV4-1 and TRBJ2-2, with 11 bases aligning to TRBD2. The sequencing sample was made of peripheral blood. The DNA of the CDR3 is TGCGCCAGCAGCCAAGCTTTAGCGGGGGGGCCAGGCACCGGGGAGCTGTTTTTT. Its translation is CASSQALAGGPGTGELFF.